These 6 T cell receptor beta chains were sequenced from one sample in a study of blood T cell repertoires in COVID-19. Sequencing used immunoSEQ multiplex PCR; TCRdb keeps in-frame clones, though not all of them. This table holds around 340,000 clones, about 88% found once. The sample comprised PBMCs or T cells enriched from blood (not recorded which). These receptors originate from a woman aged 25 to 39 who had been exposed to COVID-19.

V and J are TRBV9 and TRBJ2-7; 10 bases line up with TRBD1. The ends lost 0 bases at V and 2 bases at J; junction bases unmatched: 5. Germline V gives CDR1 SGDLS, CDR2 YYNGEE. The CDR3 contains 16 residues. The CDR3 nucleotides are TGTGCCAGCAGCGTAGCGGCCGGGACAGGGGCCTACGAGCAGTACTTC. It codes for CASSVAAGTGAYEQYF.

This clone appeared once. This sequence joins TRBV6-5 and TRBJ1-2; 7 bases align to TRBD1. The CDR3 is 14 amino acids. Germline V gene data show CDR1 as MNHEY and CDR2 as SVGAGI. V gave up 5 bases and J gave up 0 bases; unmatched junction bases: 3. The CDR3 DNA sequence: TGTGCCAGCAGTCAGGACAGGACTAACTATGGCTACACCTTC. Amino acid sequence: CASSQDRTNYGYTF.

This clone has only a few counts. CDR3 sequence: CASRSAGNNSPLHF. The CDR3 nucleotides read TGTGCCAGCAGGTCGGCAGGCAATAATTCACCCCTCCACTTT. The chain links TRBV28 to TRBJ1-6; D not certain. V shed 6 bases and J shed 5 bases, with 11 bases lying between them. Germline CDR1 reads MDHEN; CDR2 reads SYDVKM. This CDR3 contains 14 residues.

This rearrangement joins TRBV12-5 to TRBJ2-3, with 7 bases that match TRBD1. V trimming: 6 bases; J trimming: 0 bases; junction bases outside the gene matches: 3. This CDR3 region has 14 residues. The V gene's germline CDR1 is LGHNT and CDR2 FRNRAP. This chain's CDR3 is CASGGDRSTDTQYF. DNA for the CDR3: TGTGCTAGTGGAGGGGACAGAAGCACAGATACGCAGTATTTT.

This chain uses TRBV6-5 with TRBJ1-3; D is perhaps TRBD1 (5 bases). This CDR3 has 15 residues. Germline V gene sequence: CDR1 MNHEY, CDR2 SVGAGI. The ends were cut back, 0 bases at V and 2 bases at J, with 8 bases in the middle. The CDR3 region has the DNA TGTGCCAGCAGTTACTCTCCGGGGGCTGGAAACACCATATATTTT. This encodes CASSYSPGAGNTIYF.

This chain uses TRBV16 with TRBJ2-7, with a tentative D call TRBD2 (5 bases). Germline CDR1 and CDR2: KGHSY and FQNENV. The CDR3 is 15 amino acids. Trimming stripped 0 bases from V and 3 bases from J, with 12 bases between. The CDR3 DNA sequence: TGTGCCAGCAGCCAATCGGGAGCGAGTGGCTACGAGCAGTACTTC. This sequence encodes CASSQSGASGYEQYF.